The clone carrying this TCR beta chain was detected a few times. This sample is drawn from a study of blood T cell repertoires in COVID-19. Study-wide context: Italy, Spain and the United States were the sources of the convalescent and acute COVID-19 samples. PBMCs, B-cell-depleted T cells, or T cells provided the cDNA or gDNA that made up the material.

Original methodology: Estimates of nucleated cell counts were drawn from the amplification of reference gene primers. Some clones are missing from TCRdb's copy, which holds only in-frame ones; the method was immunoSEQ multiplex PCR. Clone size and the V and J calls come from that table; the DNA yielded D and trimming. The data show 140,000 to 150,000 clones, 65% to 80% seen once. Looked up from germline, CDR1 is GTSNPN and CDR2 is SVGIG (reference sequence). The CDR3 has 16 amino acids. V trimming: 2 bases; J trimming: 4 bases; junction bases outside the gene matches: 9. Specimen: peripheral blood. The chain joins TRBV30 to TRBJ2-5; 11 bases fit TRBD1. This TCR was recovered from a man in his forties or fifties with acute or convalescent COVID-19. The DNA of the CDR3 is TGTGCCTGGAGTCCCAGGGACAGGGGGAAAGGAGAGACCCAGTACTTC. Translated: CAWSPRDRGKGETQYF.